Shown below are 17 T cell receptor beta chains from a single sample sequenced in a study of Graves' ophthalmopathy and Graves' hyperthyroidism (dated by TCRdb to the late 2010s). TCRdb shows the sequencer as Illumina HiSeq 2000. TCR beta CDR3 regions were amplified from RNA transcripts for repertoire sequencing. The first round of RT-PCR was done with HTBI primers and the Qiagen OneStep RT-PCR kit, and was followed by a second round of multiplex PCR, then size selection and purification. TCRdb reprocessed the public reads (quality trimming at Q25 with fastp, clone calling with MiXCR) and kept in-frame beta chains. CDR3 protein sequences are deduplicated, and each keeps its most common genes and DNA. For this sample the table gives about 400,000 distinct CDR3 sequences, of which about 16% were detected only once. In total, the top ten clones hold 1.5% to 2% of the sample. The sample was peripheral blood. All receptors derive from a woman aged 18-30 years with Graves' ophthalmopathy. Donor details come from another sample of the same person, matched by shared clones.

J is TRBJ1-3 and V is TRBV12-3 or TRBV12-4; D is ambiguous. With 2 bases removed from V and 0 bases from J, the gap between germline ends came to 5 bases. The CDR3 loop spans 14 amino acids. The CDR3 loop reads CASSLWNSGNTIYF. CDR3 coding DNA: TGTGCCAGCAGTTTATGGAACTCTGGAAACACCATATATTTT.

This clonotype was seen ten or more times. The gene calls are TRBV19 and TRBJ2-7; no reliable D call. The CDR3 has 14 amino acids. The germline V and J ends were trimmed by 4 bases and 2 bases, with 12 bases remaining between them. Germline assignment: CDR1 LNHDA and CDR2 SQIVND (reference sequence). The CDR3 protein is CASSKVGQPYEQYF. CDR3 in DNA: TGTGCCAGTAGTAAAGTTGGGCAGCCCTACGAGCAGTACTTC.

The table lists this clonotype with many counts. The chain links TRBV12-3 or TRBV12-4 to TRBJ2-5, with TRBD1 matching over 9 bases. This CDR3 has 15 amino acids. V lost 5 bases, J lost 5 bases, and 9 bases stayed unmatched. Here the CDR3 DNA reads TGTGCCAGCAGTGGCCGACAGGGGGTGAGGGAGACCCAGTACTTC. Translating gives CASSGRQGVRETQYF.

The CDR3 coding sequence is TGTGCCAGCAGCCCGACTAGCGGGAGTCTCTACGAGCAGTACTTC. Amino acids: CASSPTSGSLYEQYF. The chain recombines TRBV7-2 with TRBJ2-7, with 12 nucleotides matching TRBD2. V gave up 5 bases and J gave up 3 bases; unmatched junction bases: 5. Germline assignment: CDR1 SGHTA and CDR2 FQGNSA. This CDR3 contains 15 residues.

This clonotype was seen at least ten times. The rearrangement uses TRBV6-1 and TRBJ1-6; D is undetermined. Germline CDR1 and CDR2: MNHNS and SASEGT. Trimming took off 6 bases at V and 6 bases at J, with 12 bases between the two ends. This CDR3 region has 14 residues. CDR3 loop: CASRPTWGNSPLHF. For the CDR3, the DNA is TGTGCCAGCAGACCGACATGGGGTAATTCACCCCTCCACTTT.

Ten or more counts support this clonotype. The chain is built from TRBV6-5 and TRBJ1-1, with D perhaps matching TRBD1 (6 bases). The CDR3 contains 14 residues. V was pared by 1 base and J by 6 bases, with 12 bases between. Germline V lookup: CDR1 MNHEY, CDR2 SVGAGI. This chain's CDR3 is CASSYFGGRAEAFF. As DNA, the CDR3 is TGTGCCAGCAGTTACTTTGGGGGGCGCGCTGAAGCTTTCTTT.

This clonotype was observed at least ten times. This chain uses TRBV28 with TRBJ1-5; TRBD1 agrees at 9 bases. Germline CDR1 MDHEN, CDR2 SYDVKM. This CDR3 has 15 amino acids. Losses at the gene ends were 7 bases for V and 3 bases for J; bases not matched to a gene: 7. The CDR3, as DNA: TGTGCCAGCATCGGGAACAGGGGGCACAATCAGCCCCAGCATTTT. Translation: CASIGNRGHNQPQHF.

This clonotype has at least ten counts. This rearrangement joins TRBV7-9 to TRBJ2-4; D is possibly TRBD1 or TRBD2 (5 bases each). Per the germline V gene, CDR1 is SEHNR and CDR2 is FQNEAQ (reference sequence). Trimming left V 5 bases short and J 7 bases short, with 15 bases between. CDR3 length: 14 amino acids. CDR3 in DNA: TGTGCCAGCAGCCCCGGGATTGGGGGTAACATTCAGTACTTC. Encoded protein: CASSPGIGGNIQYF. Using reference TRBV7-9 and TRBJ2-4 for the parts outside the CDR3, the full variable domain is DTGVSQNPRHKITKRGQNVTFRCDPISEHNRLYWYRQTLGQGPEFLTYFQNEAQLEKSRLLSDRFSAERPKGSFSTLEIQRTEQGDSAMYLCASSPGIGGNIQYFGAGTRLSVL.

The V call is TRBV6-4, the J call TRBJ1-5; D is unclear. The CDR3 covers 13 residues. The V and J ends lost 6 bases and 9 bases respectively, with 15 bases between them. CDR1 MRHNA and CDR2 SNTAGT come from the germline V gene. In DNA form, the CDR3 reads TGTGCCAGCAGAAGGACGGCGGTTGGGCCCCAGCATTTT. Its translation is CASRRTAVGPQHF.

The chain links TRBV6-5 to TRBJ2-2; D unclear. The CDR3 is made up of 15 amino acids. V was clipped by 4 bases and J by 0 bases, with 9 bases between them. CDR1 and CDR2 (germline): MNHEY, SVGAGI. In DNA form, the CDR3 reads TGTGCCAGCAGTTGGATTGCCGCGAACACCGGGGAGCTGTTTTTT. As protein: CASSWIAANTGELFF.

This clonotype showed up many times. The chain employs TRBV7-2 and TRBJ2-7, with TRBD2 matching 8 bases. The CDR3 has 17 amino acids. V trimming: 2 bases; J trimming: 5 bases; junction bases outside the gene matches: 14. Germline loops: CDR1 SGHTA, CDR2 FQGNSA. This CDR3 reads CASSLSVSGRGLNEQYF. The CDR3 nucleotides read TGTGCCAGCAGCTTATCGGTCAGCGGGAGAGGTTTAAACGAGCAGTACTTC.

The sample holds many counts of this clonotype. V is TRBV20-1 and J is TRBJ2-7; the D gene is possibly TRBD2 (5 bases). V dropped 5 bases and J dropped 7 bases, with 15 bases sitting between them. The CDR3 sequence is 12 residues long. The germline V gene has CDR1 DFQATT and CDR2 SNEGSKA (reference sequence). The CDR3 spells CSAPGEATEQYF. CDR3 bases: TGCAGTGCTCCCGGGGAAGCGACGGAGCAGTACTTC.

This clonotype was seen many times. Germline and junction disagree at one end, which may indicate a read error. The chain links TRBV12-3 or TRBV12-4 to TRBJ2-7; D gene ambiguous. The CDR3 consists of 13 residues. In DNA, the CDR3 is TGTGCCAGCAGTTTTACCTCAGCCTACGAGCAGCACTTC. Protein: CASSFTSAYEQHF.

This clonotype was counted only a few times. This CDR3 is CASRRDPTMEETQYF. CDR3 in DNA: TGTGCCAGTAGAAGAGACCCGACGATGGAAGAGACCCAGTACTTC. V gene TRBV6-1 combines with J gene TRBJ2-5; no reliable D call. The CDR3 spans 15 residues. V lost 9 bases, J lost 3 bases, and 20 bases lay in between. CDR1 is MNHNS, CDR2 SASEGT, per germline.

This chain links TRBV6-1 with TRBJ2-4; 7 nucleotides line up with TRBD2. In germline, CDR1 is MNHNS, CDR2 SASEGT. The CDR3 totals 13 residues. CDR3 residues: CVASGYTKNIQYF. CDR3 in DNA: TGTGTTGCTAGCGGCTATACCAAAAACATTCAGTACTTC.

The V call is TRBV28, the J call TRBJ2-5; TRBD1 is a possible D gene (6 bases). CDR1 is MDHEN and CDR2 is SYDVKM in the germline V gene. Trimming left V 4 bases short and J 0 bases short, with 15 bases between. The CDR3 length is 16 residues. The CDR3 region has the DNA TGTGCCAGCAGTTCGGGTAATAGGGGGTACCAAGAGACCCAGTACTTC. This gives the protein CASSSGNRGYQETQYF.

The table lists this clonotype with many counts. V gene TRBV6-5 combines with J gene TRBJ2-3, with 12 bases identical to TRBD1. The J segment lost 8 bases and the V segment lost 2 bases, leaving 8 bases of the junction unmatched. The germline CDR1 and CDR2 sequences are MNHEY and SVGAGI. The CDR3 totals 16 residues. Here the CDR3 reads CASSYAGQGAVATQYF. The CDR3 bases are TGTGCCAGCAGTTACGCGGGACAGGGGGCTGTCGCTACGCAGTATTTT.